This T cell receptor (beta chain) was captured in a study of spatial heterogeneity in lung cancer. Trimming pared 4 bases from V and 4 bases from J, leaving 11 bases between. This CDR3 region has 15 residues. TCRdb processed the 5' RACE reads anew with MiXCR; each CDR3 protein has one entry. Here the sample spans about 48,000 distinct CDR3 sequences, approximately 5.3% being singletons. This clonotype was seen ten or more times. Time point denoted: sample taken at primary tumor resection. Tumor, nontumor lung or frozen PBMC supplied whole RNA that was sequenced unsorted. The sample was PBMCs, taken at surgery. This TCR was sampled from a male donor with early-stage non-small cell lung cancer. The chain combines TRBV12-3 or TRBV12-4 with TRBJ2-6; D call uncertain. In DNA form, the CDR3 reads TGTGCCAGCAGTTCAGATGCGCTGGGGGCCAACGTCCTGACTTTC. Residues: CASSSDALGANVLTF.